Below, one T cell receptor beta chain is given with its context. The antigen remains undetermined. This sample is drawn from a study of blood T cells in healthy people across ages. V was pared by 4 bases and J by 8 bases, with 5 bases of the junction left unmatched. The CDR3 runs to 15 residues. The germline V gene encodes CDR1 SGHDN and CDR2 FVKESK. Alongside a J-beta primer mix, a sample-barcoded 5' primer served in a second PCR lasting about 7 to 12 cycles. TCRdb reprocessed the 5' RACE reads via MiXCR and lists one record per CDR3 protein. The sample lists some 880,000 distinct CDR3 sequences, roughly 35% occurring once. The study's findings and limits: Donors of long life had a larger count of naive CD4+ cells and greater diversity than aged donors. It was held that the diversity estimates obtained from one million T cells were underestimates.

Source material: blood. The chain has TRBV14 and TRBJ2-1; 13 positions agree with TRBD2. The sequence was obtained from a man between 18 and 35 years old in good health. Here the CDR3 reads CASSRGLAGDDEQFF. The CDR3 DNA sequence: TGTGCCAGCAGCCGCGGACTAGCGGGGGACGATGAGCAGTTCTTC.